This T cell receptor beta chain was recorded in a study of Graves' ophthalmopathy and Graves' hyperthyroidism. Study results and limitations: Its predictions of ophthalmopathy progression gave the model roughly 71% sensitivity and 72.22% specificity.

This clonotype was recorded many times. Its specificity is unknown. Symptoms, serum thyroxine and TRAb, thyroid ultrasound, and orbital computed tomography formed the diagnostic basis. Amplification of the TCR beta CDR3 regions used RNA transcripts (as template). The first round was an RT-PCR with HTBI primers, and the second round was a multiplex PCR. TCRdb re-called the multiplex PCR reads with MiXCR, one entry per CDR3 protein. Of approximately 640,000 distinct CDR3 sequences listed, roughly 39% are singletons. The V and J ends lost 7 bases and 3 bases respectively, with 18 bases between them. The CDR3 totals 15 residues. Germline V CDR1 and CDR2: SQVTM, ANQGSEA.

The chain recombines TRBV29-1 with TRBJ2-2; the D gene is possibly TRBD2 (7 bases). The sample consisted of peripheral blood. This receptor was obtained from an adult man with Graves' ophthalmopathy. The CDR3 here is CSGRRGGDYTGELFF. DNA of the CDR3: TGCAGCGGCAGAAGGGGGGGGGATTACACCGGGGAGCTGTTTTTT.